This T cell receptor beta chain came from a study of T cell responses to AZD1222 COVID-19 vaccine. Study observations and caveats: Breadth and depth of Spike-specific TCRs rose after two AZD1222 doses. Sampling that yielded the repertoires occurred only after the peak T cell response. Across spike, vaccine-associated CD4 TCRs were found, dominant at 160-218 and 743-854. Reportedly, nearly half the spike-specific TCRs target unmutated variant regions.

As for this clone: Antigen: not known. Other DNA sequences of this sample code for an identical CDR3.

V lost 3 bases and J lost 3, with 3 bases in between. Germline-derived CDR1 and CDR2 are MGHDK and SYGVNS. The CDR3 is 11 amino acids. Only in-frame clones appear in the TCRdb table, and some are missing; sequencing was by immunoSEQ multiplex PCR. The table lists about 56,000 clones, 75% to 90% of them singletons, with 6% to 7.5% in the top ten. The sample consisted of peripheral blood, taken 28 days after the second AZD1222 dose. V usage is TRBV25-1 and J usage is TRBJ2-7; D remains ambiguous. The source is an adult who received the AZD1222 COVID-19 vaccine. For the CDR3, the DNA is TGTGCCAGCAGTGAGAGCTACGAGCAGTACTTC. The encoded protein is CASSESYEQYF.